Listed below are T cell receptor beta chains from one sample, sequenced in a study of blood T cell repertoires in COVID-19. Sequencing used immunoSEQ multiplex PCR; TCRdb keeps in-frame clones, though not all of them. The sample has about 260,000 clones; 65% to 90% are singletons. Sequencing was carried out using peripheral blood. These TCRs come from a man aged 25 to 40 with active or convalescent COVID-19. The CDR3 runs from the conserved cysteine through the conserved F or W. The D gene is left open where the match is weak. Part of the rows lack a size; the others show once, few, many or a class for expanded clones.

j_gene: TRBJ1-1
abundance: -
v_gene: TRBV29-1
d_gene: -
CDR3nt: TGCAGCGCCGACGGGGAGCGAGGCACTGAAGCTTTCTTT
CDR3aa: CSADGERGTEAFF

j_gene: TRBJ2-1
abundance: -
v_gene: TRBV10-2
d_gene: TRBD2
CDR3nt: TGCGCCAGCAGAGCCGGGGGGGCTTGGAATGAGCAGTTCTTC
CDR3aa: CASRAGGAWNEQFF

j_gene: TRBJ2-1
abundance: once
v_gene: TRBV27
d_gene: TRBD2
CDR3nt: TGTGCCAGCAGTTTAGCAGGACTAGCGGGGGGGTCCTACAATGAGCAGTTCTTC
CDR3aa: CASSLAGLAGGSYNEQFF

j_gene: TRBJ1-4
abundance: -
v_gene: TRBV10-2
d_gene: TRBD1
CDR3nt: TGCGCCAGCACCTCGGACAGGGGGATTGAAAAACTGTTTTTT
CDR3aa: CASTSDRGIEKLFF

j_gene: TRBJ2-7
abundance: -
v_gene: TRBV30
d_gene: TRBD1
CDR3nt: TGTGCCTGGAGTCCGGCGACAGGGGTTGACTACGAGCAGTACTTC
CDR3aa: CAWSPATGVDYEQYF

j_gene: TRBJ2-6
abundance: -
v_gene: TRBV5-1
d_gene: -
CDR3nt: TGCGCCAGCAGTTGGAGCTACTCTGGGGCCAACGTCCTGACTTTC
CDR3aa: CASSWSYSGANVLTF

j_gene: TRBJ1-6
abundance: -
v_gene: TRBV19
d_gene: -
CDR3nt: TGTGCCAGTACCGCCGGGACAACGCTTTCGGCCCTCCACTTT
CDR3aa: CASTAGTTLSALHF

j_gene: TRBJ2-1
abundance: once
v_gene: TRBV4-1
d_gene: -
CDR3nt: TGCGCCAGCAGCCAAGATCCTGAGAACAATGAGCAGTTCTTC
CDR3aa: CASSQDPENNEQFF

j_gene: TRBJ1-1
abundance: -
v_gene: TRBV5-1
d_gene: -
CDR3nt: TGCGCCAGCAGCATGGGGGAGACTGAAGCTTTCTTT
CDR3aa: CASSMGETEAFF

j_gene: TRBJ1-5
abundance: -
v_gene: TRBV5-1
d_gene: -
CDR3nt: TGCGCCAGCAGCTTGCAGGGCAATATCAATCAGCCCCAGCATTTT
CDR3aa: CASSLQGNINQPQHF

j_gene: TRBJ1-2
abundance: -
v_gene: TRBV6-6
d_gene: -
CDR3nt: TGTGCCAGCAGTACCGACACCTACTATGGCTACACCTTC
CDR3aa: CASSTDTYYGYTF

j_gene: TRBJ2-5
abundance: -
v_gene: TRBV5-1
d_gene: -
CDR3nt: TGCGCCAGCAGCTTCCCAGGGCAAGAGACCCAGTACTTC
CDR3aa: CASSFPGQETQYF

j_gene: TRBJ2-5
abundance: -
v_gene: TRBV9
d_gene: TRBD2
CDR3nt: TGTGCCAGCAGCCCCGGGACTAGCGGGGAGACCCAGTACTTC
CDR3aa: CASSPGTSGETQYF

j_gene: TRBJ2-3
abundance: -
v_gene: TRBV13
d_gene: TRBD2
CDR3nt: TGTGCCAGCACCAAAGGGCGGGGGGGATCCACAGATACGCAGTATTTT
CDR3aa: CASTKGRGGSTDTQYF

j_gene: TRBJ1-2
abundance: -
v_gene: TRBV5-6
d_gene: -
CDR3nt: TGTGCCAGCAGCTTGCTTACGAGTGGTGGCTACACCTTC
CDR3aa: CASSLLTSGGYTF

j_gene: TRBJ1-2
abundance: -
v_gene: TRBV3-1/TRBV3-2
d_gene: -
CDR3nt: TGTGCCAGCAGCCAATCCCCACTGATGGGGGGTCTCGGCTATGGCTACACCTTC
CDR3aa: CASSQSPLMGGLGYGYTF

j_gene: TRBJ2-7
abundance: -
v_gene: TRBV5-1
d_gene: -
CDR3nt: TGCGCCAGCAGCGAAGGAGGGACGGGGTACGAGCAGTACTTC
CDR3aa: CASSEGGTGYEQYF

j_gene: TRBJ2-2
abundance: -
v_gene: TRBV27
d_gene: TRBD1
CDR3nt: TGTGCCAGCAGTTTGGACAGGGGGCGCATAAGGAACACCGGGGAGCTGTTTTTT
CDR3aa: CASSLDRGRIRNTGELFF

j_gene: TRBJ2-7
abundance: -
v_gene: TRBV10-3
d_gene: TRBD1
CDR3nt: TGTGCCATCAGTGGGGGGTTAAAGGTGAAAGGGGAGCCCACGAAGGACAGGAACAGTTACGAGCAGTACTTC
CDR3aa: CAISGGLKVKGEPTKDRNSYEQYF

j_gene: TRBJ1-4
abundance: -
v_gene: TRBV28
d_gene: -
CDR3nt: TGTGCCAGCAGTTTGGTCAGGGAGGGATCTAATGAAAAACTGTTTTTT
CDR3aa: CASSLVREGSNEKLFF

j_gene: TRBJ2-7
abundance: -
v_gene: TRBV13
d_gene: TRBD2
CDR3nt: TGTGCCAGCAGCTCCGCGGGGGAGGGGTCCTACGAGCAGTACTTC
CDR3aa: CASSSAGEGSYEQYF

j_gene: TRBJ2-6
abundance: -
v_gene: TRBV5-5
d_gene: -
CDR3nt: TGTGCCAGCAGCTTGGCTATACCTACAGCCTACTCTGGGGCCAACGTCCTGACTTTC
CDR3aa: CASSLAIPTAYSGANVLTF

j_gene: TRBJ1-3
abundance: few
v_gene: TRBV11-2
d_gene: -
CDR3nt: TGTGCCAGCAGCTTTCAAGACACTCGCGGGGGAAACACCATATATTTT
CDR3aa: CASSFQDTRGGNTIYF

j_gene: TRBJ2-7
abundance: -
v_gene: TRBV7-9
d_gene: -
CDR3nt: TGTGCCAGCAGCTACCAGGGTGTCTCTGGCTACGAGCAGTACTTC
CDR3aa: CASSYQGVSGYEQYF

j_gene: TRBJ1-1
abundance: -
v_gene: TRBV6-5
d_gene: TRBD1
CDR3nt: TGTGCCAGCAGCACCACAGGGGCTGGAAACACTGAAGCTTTCTTT
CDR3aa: CASSTTGAGNTEAFF

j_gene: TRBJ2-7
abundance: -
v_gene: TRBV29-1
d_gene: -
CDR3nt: TGCAGCGTTTCCAGCCTACAGAACGAGCAGTACTTC
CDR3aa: CSVSSLQNEQYF

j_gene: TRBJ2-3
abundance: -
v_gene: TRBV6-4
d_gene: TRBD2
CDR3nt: TGTGCCAGCAGTGATGCGGGGGGGCCGGGAGATACGCAGTATTTT
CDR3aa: CASSDAGGPGDTQYF

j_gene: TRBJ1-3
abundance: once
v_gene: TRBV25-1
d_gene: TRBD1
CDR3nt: TGTGCCAGCAGTGAATTCAGGGGGCCTGGAAACACCATATATTTT
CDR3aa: CASSEFRGPGNTIYF

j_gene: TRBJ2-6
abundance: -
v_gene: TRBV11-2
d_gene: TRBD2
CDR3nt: TGTGCCAGCAGCCCTGGCGGCGGGGGTTACCTGGCTGGGGCCAACGTCCTGACTTTC
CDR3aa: CASSPGGGGYLAGANVLTF

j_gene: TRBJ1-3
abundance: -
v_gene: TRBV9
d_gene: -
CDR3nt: TGTGCCAGCAGCGGGGACAAGGGAAACACCATATATTTT
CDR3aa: CASSGDKGNTIYF

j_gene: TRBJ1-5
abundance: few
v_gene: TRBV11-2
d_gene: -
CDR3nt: TGTGCCAGCAGCTTAGAGGGGGGGGCGGTTCAGCCCCAGCATTTT
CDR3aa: CASSLEGGAVQPQHF